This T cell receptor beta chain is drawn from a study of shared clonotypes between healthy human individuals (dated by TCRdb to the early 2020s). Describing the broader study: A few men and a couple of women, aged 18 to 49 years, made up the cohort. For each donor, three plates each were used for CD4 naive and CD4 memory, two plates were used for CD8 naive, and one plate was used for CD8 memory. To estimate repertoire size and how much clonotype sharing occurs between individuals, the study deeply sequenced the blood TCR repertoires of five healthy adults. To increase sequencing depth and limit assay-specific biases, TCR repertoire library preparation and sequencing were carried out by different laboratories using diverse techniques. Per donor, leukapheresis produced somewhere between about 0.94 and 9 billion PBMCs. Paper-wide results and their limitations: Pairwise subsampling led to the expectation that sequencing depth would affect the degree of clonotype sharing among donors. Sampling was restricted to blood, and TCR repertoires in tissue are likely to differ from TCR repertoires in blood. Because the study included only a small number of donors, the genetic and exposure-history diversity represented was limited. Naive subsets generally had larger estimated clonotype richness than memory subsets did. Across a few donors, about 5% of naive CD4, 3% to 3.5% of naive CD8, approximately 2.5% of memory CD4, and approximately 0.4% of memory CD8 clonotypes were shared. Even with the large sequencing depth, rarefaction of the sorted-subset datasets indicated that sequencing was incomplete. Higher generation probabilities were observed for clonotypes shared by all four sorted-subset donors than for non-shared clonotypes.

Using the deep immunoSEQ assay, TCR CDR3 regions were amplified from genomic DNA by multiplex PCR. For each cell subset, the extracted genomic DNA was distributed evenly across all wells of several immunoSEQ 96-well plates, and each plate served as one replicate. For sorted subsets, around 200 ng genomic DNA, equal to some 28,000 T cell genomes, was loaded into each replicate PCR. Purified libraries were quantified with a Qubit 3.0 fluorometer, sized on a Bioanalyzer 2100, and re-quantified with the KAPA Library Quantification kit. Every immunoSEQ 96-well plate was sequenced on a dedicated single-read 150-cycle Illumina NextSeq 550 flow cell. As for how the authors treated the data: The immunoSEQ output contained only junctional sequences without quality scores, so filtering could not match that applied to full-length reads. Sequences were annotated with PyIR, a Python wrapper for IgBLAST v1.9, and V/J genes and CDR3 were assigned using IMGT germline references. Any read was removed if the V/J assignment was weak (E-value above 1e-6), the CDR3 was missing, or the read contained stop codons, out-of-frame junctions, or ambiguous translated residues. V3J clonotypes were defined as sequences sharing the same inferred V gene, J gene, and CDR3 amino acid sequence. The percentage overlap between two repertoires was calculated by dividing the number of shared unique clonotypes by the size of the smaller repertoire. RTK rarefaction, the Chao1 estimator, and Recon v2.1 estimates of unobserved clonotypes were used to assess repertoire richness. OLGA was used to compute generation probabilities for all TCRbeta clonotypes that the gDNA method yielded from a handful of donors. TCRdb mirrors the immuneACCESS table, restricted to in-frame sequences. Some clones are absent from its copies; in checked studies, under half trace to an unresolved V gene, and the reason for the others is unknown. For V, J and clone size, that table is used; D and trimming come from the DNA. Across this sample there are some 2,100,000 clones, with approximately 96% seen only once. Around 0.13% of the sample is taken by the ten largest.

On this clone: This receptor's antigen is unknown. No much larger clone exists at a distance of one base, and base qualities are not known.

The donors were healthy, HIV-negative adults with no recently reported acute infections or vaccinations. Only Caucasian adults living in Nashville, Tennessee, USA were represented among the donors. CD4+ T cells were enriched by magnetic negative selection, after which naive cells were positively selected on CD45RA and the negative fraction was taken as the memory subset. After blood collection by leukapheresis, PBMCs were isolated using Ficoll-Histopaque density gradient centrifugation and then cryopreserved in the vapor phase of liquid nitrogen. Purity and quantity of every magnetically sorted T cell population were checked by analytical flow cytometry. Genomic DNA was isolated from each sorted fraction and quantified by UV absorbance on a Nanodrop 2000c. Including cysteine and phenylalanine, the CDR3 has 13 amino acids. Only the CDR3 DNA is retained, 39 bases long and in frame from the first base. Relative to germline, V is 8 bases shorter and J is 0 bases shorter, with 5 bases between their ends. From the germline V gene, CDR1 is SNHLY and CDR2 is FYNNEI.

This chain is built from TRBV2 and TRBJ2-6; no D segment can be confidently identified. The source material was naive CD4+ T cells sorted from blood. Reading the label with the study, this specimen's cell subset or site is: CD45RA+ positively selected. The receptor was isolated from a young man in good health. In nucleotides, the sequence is TGTGCCAGCTCGAGCTCTGGGGCCAACGTCCTGACTTTC. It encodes CASSSSGANVLTF.